Listed below are T cell receptor beta chains from one sample, sequenced in a study of T-cell memory formation after mild COVID-19. TCRdb reanalysed the 5' RACE reads using MiXCR and keeps one entry per CDR3 protein. Of under 300,000 distinct CDR3 sequences listed, over 7% are singletons. Specimen: PBMCs or a T cell subset sorted from them (not recorded which). These receptors were taken from a man between 18 and 29 years old who had mild COVID-19 (a few samples of this study predate the infection). Cell type and time point are not known. Each CDR3 is given with its conserved first and last residue. Each record gives: J gene, D gene, V gene, clone size, CDR3 DNA, CDR3 protein. A D gene is named only where the DNA matches it firmly. Some rows have no size entry. The others give once, few or many, or a class for an expanded clone.

TRBJ2-5 | - | TRBV19 | - | TGTGCCAGTAGTAGGGAGTTGGTTGAGACCCAGTACTTC | CASSRELVETQYF
TRBJ2-1 | - | TRBV25-1 | many | TGTGCCAGCAGTGAGTTCGATGAGCAGTTCTTC | CASSEFDEQFF
TRBJ2-1 | TRBD1 | TRBV7-2 | few | TGTGCCAGCAGCTTAGCACAGGGGAAGTATAGTGAGCAGTTCTTC | CASSLAQGKYSEQFF
TRBJ1-1 | - | TRBV5-1 | few | TGCGCCAGCAGCGGGGGGAGTTTGACTGAAGCTTTCTTT | CASSGGSLTEAFF
TRBJ1-2 | TRBD1 | TRBV4-1 | few | TGCGCCAGCAGCCAAGGACTCTTGGACAGGGATAACAACTATGGCTACACCTTC | CASSQGLLDRDNNYGYTF
TRBJ2-7 | TRBD1 | TRBV6-5 | - | TGTGCCAGCAGTTACTCCACCTCGGGACAGGGGCACGAGCAGTACTTC | CASSYSTSGQGHEQYF
TRBJ1-4 | TRBD1 | TRBV4-1 | - | TGCGCCAGCAGCCAAGAGACAGGGGTTGGGAAACTGTTTTTT | CASSQETGVGKLFF
TRBJ2-3 | TRBD2 | TRBV4-3 | - | TGCGCCAGCAGCCTCGGGACTAGCGGATCGGATACGCAGTATTTT | CASSLGTSGSDTQYF
TRBJ2-1 | TRBD2 | TRBV7-2 | many | TGTGCCAGCAGCGGGACTAGCGGGTACAATGAGCAGTTCTTC | CASSGTSGYNEQFF
TRBJ2-3 | - | TRBV5-1 | many | TGCGCCAGCAGCTTGGGGACTAACACAGATACGCAGTATTTT | CASSLGTNTDTQYF
TRBJ2-2 | - | TRBV29-1 | many | TGCAGCGTCTCAGGGGTTTTGAACACCGGGGAGCTGTTTTTT | CSVSGVLNTGELFF
TRBJ1-2 | - | TRBV5-1 | many | TGCGCCAGCAGCTTGAAAACAGGATATGGCTACACCTTC | CASSLKTGYGYTF
TRBJ2-1 | TRBD2 | TRBV18 | - | TGTGCCAGCTCACCACGGAGCGGGGGGCCCTACAATGAGCAGTTCTTC | CASSPRSGGPYNEQFF
TRBJ1-2 | - | TRBV20-1 | - | TGCAGTGCTGCGGACAGTTCTGGCTACACCTTC | CSAADSSGYTF
TRBJ1-2 | - | TRBV7-2 | few | TGTGCCAGCAGCCCCCGTGGGGGACTCCTAGGCTACACCTTC | CASSPRGGLLGYTF
TRBJ2-5 | - | TRBV19 | few | TGTGCCAGTAGTAGTTCAGACCAAGAGACCCAGTACTTC | CASSSSDQETQYF
TRBJ2-7 | TRBD2 | TRBV10-3 | few | TGTGCCATCAGGTCGGGCGGGGGGAGCTCCTACGAGCAGTACTTC | CAIRSGGGSSYEQYF
TRBJ1-2 | - | TRBV5-1 | many | TGCGCCAGCAGCTTCTCAGCTAACTATGGCTACACCTTC | CASSFSANYGYTF
TRBJ2-7 | TRBD1 | TRBV30 | few | TGTGCCTGGAGTGTAGACAGGGGGAACGAGCAGTACTTC | CAWSVDRGNEQYF
TRBJ2-1 | - | TRBV28 | - | TGTGCCATTCAGGGGCAGATCTACAATGAGCAGTTCTTC | CAIQGQIYNEQFF
TRBJ2-1 | - | TRBV12-3/TRBV12-4 | few | TGTGCCAGCAGTTTCGACGGTTTGAATGAGCAGTTCTTC | CASSFDGLNEQFF
TRBJ2-2 | - | TRBV7-6 | - | TGTGCCAGCAGCTTAGCACGGGCCGGCACCGGGGAGCTGTTTTTT | CASSLARAGTGELFF
TRBJ2-6 | - | TRBV7-2 | - | TGTGCCAGCAGCTTAGGGGGTGGGGCCAACGTCCTGACTTTC | CASSLGGGANVLTF
TRBJ2-4 | - | TRBV12-3/TRBV12-4 | - | TGTGCCAGCAGTTTAGCGTTGAGTCTAGCCAAAAACATTCAGTACTTC | CASSLALSLAKNIQYF
TRBJ1-5 | - | TRBV20-1 | few | TGCAGTGCCGGGGGGACACCCAAATCGCCCCAGCATTTT | CSAGGTPKSPQHF
TRBJ2-7 | - | TRBV7-2 | - | TGTGCCAGCAGCTTTACAGGGAACGAGCAGTACTTC | CASSFTGNEQYF
TRBJ2-3 | - | TRBV7-2 | many | TGTGCCAGCAGCTTAAGCAGGCTCACAGATACGCAGTATTTT | CASSLSRLTDTQYF
TRBJ2-3 | - | TRBV11-2 | - | TGTGCCAGCAGCTTAGATTATACGTGGACTCGTTCTAGCACAGATACGCAGTATTTT | CASSLDYTWTRSSTDTQYF
TRBJ1-2 | - | TRBV28 | - | TGTGCCAGCAGTTTATCAGGGGCTGGCTACACCTTC | CASSLSGAGYTF
TRBJ2-5 | - | TRBV5-1 | - | TGCGCCAGCAGCTTGGGTCCGGTCGGGGGGCCGGAGACCCAGTACTTC | CASSLGPVGGPETQYF
TRBJ1-5 | TRBD1 | TRBV7-9 | - | TGTGCCAGCAGCGCGGACAGGCTGAAGGGCAATCAGCCCCAGCATTTT | CASSADRLKGNQPQHF
TRBJ2-3 | - | TRBV29-1 | many | TGCAGCGCTTTACCAGATACGCAGTATTTT | CSALPDTQYF
TRBJ1-5 | TRBD1 | TRBV6-2/TRBV6-3 | - | TGTGCCAGCCGCCGCAGGGGGCGTCAGCCCCAGCATTTT | CASRRRGRQPQHF
TRBJ1-2 | TRBD1 | TRBV4-3 | few | TGCGCCAGCAGCCAAGATCTGGACAGGGGTACTTATGGCTACACCTTC | CASSQDLDRGTYGYTF
TRBJ1-4 | - | TRBV19 | many | TGTGCCAGTAGTATAGATCAGGCCGGCTCATCAAAACTGTTTTTT | CASSIDQAGSSKLFF
TRBJ2-5 | TRBD1 | TRBV24-1 | - | TGTGCCACCAGCAAAAGGACAGGGGGCAGAGAGACCCAGTACTTC | CATSKRTGGRETQYF
TRBJ1-2 | TRBD1 | TRBV6-5 | - | TGTGCCAGCAGCGCGGGACAGGGGCTCTATGGCTACACCTTC | CASSAGQGLYGYTF
TRBJ2-1 | TRBD2 | TRBV9 | - | TGTGCCAGCAGCACCTCGGGTAGCGGGGGGTACAATGAGCAGTTCTTC | CASSTSGSGGYNEQFF
TRBJ1-1 | - | TRBV5-4 | few | TGTGCCAGCAGCTTACCACACGGGGGGGCGATGAACACTGAAGCTTTCTTT | CASSLPHGGAMNTEAFF
TRBJ2-6 | - | TRBV7-9 | few | TGTGCCAGCAGCTTAGTTCATGCTGGACGGGATCTCTCTGGGGCCAACGTCCTGACTTTC | CASSLVHAGRDLSGANVLTF
TRBJ1-1 | - | TRBV12-3/TRBV12-4 | many | TGTGCCAGCAGCCTGCAGATGGACACTGAAGCTTTCTTT | CASSLQMDTEAFF
TRBJ2-5 | - | TRBV9 | many | TGTGCCAGCAGCGTAGCCGGGGGCCTCCAAGAGACCCAGTACTTC | CASSVAGGLQETQYF
TRBJ1-1 | - | TRBV6-5 | - | TGTGCCAGCAGTTACGTGAGGGATGGGAACACTGAAGCTTTCTTT | CASSYVRDGNTEAFF
TRBJ2-6 | - | TRBV25-1 | once | TGTGCCAGCAGTGAGTCTGGGGCCAACGTCCTGACTTTC | CASSESGANVLTF
TRBJ2-3 | - | TRBV9 | - | TGTGCCAGCAGCGTAACGGACGCGGATACGCAGTATTTT | CASSVTDADTQYF
TRBJ1-5 | - | TRBV6-5 | many | TGTGCCAGCAGTTACGGGGGTAGCAATCAGCCCCAGCATTTT | CASSYGGSNQPQHF
TRBJ1-1 | - | TRBV10-3 | - | TGTGCCATCAGTGCCAACGGGAACACTGAAGCTTTCTTT | CAISANGNTEAFF
TRBJ2-5 | - | TRBV5-1 | few | TGCGCCAGCACCGGGGGTAGCAAGACCCAGTACTTC | CASTGGSKTQYF
TRBJ2-6 | - | TRBV12-3/TRBV12-4 | once | TGTGCCAGCAGTTTAGATCGGTGGGGCGGGTCGGGGGCCAACGTCCTGACTTTC | CASSLDRWGGSGANVLTF
TRBJ1-4 | TRBD1 | TRBV7-2 | - | TGTGCCAGCAGCCGGGACAGTTCATTGCGCGAAAAACTGTTTTTT | CASSRDSSLREKLFF